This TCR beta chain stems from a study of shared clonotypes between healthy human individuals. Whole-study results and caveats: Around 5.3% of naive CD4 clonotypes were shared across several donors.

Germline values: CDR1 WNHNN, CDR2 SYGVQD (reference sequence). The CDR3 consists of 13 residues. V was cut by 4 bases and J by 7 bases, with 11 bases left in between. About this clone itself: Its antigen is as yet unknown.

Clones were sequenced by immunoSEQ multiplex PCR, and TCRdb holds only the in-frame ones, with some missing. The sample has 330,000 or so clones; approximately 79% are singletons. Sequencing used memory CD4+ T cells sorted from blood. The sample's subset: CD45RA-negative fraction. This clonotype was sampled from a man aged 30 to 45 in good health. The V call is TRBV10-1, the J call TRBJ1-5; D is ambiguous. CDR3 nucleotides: TGCGCCAGCAGTGCGGGGATCAGCCAGCCCCAGCATTTT. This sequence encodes CASSAGISQPQHF.